Shown below are 7 T cell receptor beta chains from a single sample sequenced in a study of breast tumors, draining lymph nodes, adjacent tissues. Axillary draining lymph nodes of breast cancer patients supplied the node samples. TCRdb processed the multiplex PCR reads anew with MiXCR; each CDR3 protein has one entry. The sample shows over 250,000 distinct CDR3 sequences, about 30% of them seen only once. The sample consisted of axillary lymph node tissue. These receptors originate from a female donor with breast cancer. Some clones in this sample may be carry-over from other donors' samples.

This clonotype was recorded many times. V is TRBV29-1 and J is TRBJ2-3; 8 bases line up with TRBD2. Unmatched junction bases numbered 6, after V lost 6 bases and J lost 4 bases. This CDR3 is 13 amino acids long. Germline CDR1 reads SQVTM; CDR2 reads ANQGSEA. In DNA form, the CDR3 reads TGCAGCGTCGGGACTAGAACATCAGATACGCAGTATTTT. It translates to CSVGTRTSDTQYF.

This clonotype was seen at least ten times. This rearrangement joins TRBV6-5 to TRBJ2-3; 7 bases match TRBD2. Germline V gives CDR1 MNHEY, CDR2 SVGAGI. The CDR3 runs 14 residues. Trimming removed 5 bases from V and 2 bases from J; junction bases left unmatched: 4. DNA for the CDR3: TGTGCCAGCAGTCTAGCGGAGCCCACAGATACGCAGTATTTT. This gives the protein CASSLAEPTDTQYF.

This rearrangement joins TRBV12-3 or TRBV12-4 to TRBJ1-4; TRBD1 matches 8 bases. The CDR3 runs 14 residues. The V segment lost 4 bases and the J segment 5 bases; nucleotides outside the gene matches: 3. The DNA of the CDR3 is TGTGCCAGCAGTTCGGACAGGGAGAATGAAAAACTGTTTTTT. Its protein product is CASSSDRENEKLFF.

This clonotype has a single count. The chain employs TRBV6-6 and TRBJ1-4; D perhaps matches TRBD1 (6 bases). Per the germline V gene, CDR1 is MNHNY and CDR2 is SVGAGI (reference sequence). Trimming removed 7 bases at V and 8 bases at J, with 8 bases between. The CDR3 totals 11 residues. CDR3 region: CASTGGEKLFF. The CDR3, as DNA: TGTGCCAGCACTGGGGGCGAAAAACTGTTTTTT.

This chain links TRBV9 with TRBJ2-2, with D tentatively TRBD2 (9 bases). In germline, CDR1 is SGDLS, CDR2 YYNGEE. V gave up 6 bases and J gave up 7 bases, with 25 bases separating them. This CDR3 contains 17 residues. CDR3 residues: CASIRGPVAGVRGELFF. DNA of the CDR3: TGTGCCAGCATCAGGGGGCCGGTAGCGGGAGTTCGCGGGGAGCTGTTTTTT. The complete variable domain, with remaining parts taken from reference TRBV9 and TRBJ2-2, reads DSGVTQTPKHLITATGQRVTLRCSPRSGDLSVYWYQQSLDQGLQFLIQYYNGEERAKGNILERFSAQQFPDLHSELNLSSLELGDSALYFCASIRGPVAGVRGELFFGEGSRLTVL.

This clonotype came up many times. The rearrangement uses TRBV7-2 and TRBJ1-2; a possible D gene is TRBD1 (6 bases). Per germline, CDR1 SGHTA and CDR2 FQGNSA. The CDR3 runs 17 residues. Trimming cost V 1 base and J 8 bases, with 23 bases left between them. This CDR3 is CASSLVSTTGHLGGYTF. The CDR3 DNA reads TGTGCCAGCAGCTTAGTTTCCACGACAGGCCACCTAGGAGGCTACACCTTC.

This clonotype was detected only a few times. A much larger clone sits a single nucleotide away, making a read error possible. The V gene is TRBV20-1, the J gene TRBJ2-7; D gene unclear. CDR1 and CDR2 from the germline V gene are DFQATT and SNEGSKA (reference sequence). The CDR3 runs 14 residues. Trimming took off 0 bases at V and 6 bases at J, with 15 bases between the two ends. The DNA for the CDR3 is TGCAGTGCTAGAGACCCGATTACGAACTCCGAGCAGTACTTC. It codes for CSARDPITNSEQYF.